These T cell receptor beta chains were read from a single sample in a study of human T cells and chemical hapten exposure. TCRdb fed the RACE reads into MiXCR, producing one record per CDR3 protein. Of around 300,000 distinct CDR3 sequences in the sample, over 5% were seen once. The specimen was whole blood, collected in connection with sensitization to the hapten diphenylcyclopropenone (DPC). All receptors come from a woman aged 18-29 years with alopecia areata. Some clones in this sample may be carry-over from other donors' samples. CDR3s include the opening cysteine and the closing phenylalanine or tryptophan. Fields, in order: V gene, D gene, clone size, J gene, CDR3 protein, CDR3 DNA. A D gene is named only where the DNA matches it firmly. Expanded clones get a size class; other rows say once, few or many, or leave the size out.

V: TRBV4-1
D: .
size: many
J: TRBJ1-6
CDR3: CASSQDRVNSPLHF
DNA: TGCGCCAGCAGCCAAGACAGGGTGAATTCACCCCTCCACTTT

V: TRBV3-1
D: .
size: many
J: TRBJ1-6
CDR3: CASSQDGGFGSPLHF
DNA: TGTGCCAGCAGCCAAGATGGGGGTTTCGGTTCACCCCTCCACTTT

V: TRBV6-5
D: .
size: few
J: TRBJ1-6
CDR3: CASSYTGSSYNSPLHF
DNA: TGTGCCAGCAGTTACACGGGGAGCTCCTATAATTCACCCCTCCACTTT

V: TRBV3-1
D: TRBD2
size: .
J: TRBJ2-7
CDR3: CASSQGLAGGPSSPEQYF
DNA: TGTGCCAGCAGCCAAGGACTAGCGGGGGGGCCCTCATCTCCCGAGCAGTACTTC

V: TRBV20-1
D: TRBD2
size: few
J: TRBJ2-3
CDR3: CSARDPSGGVDTQYF
DNA: TGCAGTGCTAGAGATCCTAGCGGGGGTGTGGATACGCAGTATTTT

V: TRBV5-1
D: TRBD2
size: many
J: TRBJ2-3
CDR3: CASSPGTSGATDTQYF
DNA: TGCGCCAGCAGCCCCGGGACTAGCGGGGCCACAGATACGCAGTATTTT

V: TRBV7-2
D: TRBD1
size: few
J: TRBJ2-7
CDR3: CASRQGSSYEQYF
DNA: TGTGCCAGCAGACAGGGGTCTTCCTACGAGCAGTACTTC

V: TRBV6-1
D: TRBD1
size: few
J: TRBJ1-2
CDR3: CASSEERDRTSSYGYTF
DNA: TGTGCCAGCAGTGAAGAGAGGGACAGAACCTCTTCCTATGGCTACACCTTC

V: TRBV10-3
D: .
size: many
J: TRBJ2-3
CDR3: CAISEHGDTDTQYF
DNA: TGTGCCATCAGTGAGCACGGTGACACAGATACGCAGTATTTT

V: TRBV2
D: TRBD2
size: .
J: TRBJ2-5
CDR3: CASSKGSLAGETQYF
DNA: TGTGCCAGCAGTAAAGGGTCTCTAGCGGGAGAGACCCAGTACTTC

V: TRBV7-9
D: .
size: .
J: TRBJ1-1
CDR3: CASSTMGGTEAFF
DNA: TGTGCCAGCAGTACAATGGGGGGCACTGAAGCTTTCTTT

V: TRBV6-5
D: .
size: many
J: TRBJ2-7
CDR3: CASSYVNRAGRYEQYF
DNA: TGTGCCAGCAGTTACGTCAATCGGGCAGGTCGGTACGAGCAGTACTTC

V: TRBV6-1
D: TRBD2
size: few
J: TRBJ2-1
CDR3: CASSPDGAGGYNEQFF
DNA: TGTGCCAGCAGTCCCGACGGGGCGGGGGGGTACAATGAGCAGTTCTTC

V: TRBV7-2
D: TRBD2
size: .
J: TRBJ2-3
CDR3: CASSLGLAGAKDTQYF
DNA: TGTGCCAGCAGCTTAGGACTAGCGGGGGCGAAAGATACGCAGTATTTT

V: TRBV4-3
D: .
size: few
J: TRBJ1-5
CDR3: CASSQDFRAYSNQPQHF
DNA: TGCGCCAGCAGCCAAGATTTTAGGGCGTATAGCAATCAGCCCCAGCATTTT

V: TRBV6-5
D: .
size: many
J: TRBJ1-5
CDR3: CASGRDQPQHF
DNA: TGTGCCAGCGGTCGGGATCAGCCCCAGCATTTT

V: TRBV5-6
D: .
size: many
J: TRBJ1-5
CDR3: CASSPGQRRNQPQHF
DNA: TGTGCCAGCAGCCCAGGACAGAGACGCAATCAGCCCCAGCATTTT

V: TRBV27
D: .
size: few
J: TRBJ1-6
CDR3: CASSFSQVSSYNSPLHF
DNA: TGTGCCAGCAGTTTCTCACAAGTGAGCTCCTATAATTCACCCCTCCACTTT

V: TRBV20-1
D: TRBD1
size: many
J: TRBJ1-3
CDR3: CSAPDRGLGNTIYF
DNA: TGCAGTGCGCCTGACAGGGGGCTAGGAAACACCATATATTTT

V: TRBV6-5
D: .
size: few
J: TRBJ1-6
CDR3: CASGRDGDSPLHF
DNA: TGTGCCAGCGGACGGGACGGAGATTCACCCCTCCACTTT

V: TRBV7-7
D: .
size: .
J: TRBJ2-2
CDR3: CASSFGGLANTGELFF
DNA: TGTGCTAGCAGCTTTGGGGGTCTCGCGAACACCGGGGAGCTGTTTTTT

V: TRBV20-1
D: .
size: many
J: TRBJ1-3
CDR3: CSAPPVVGNTIYF
DNA: TGCAGTGCGCCGCCCGTGGTCGGAAACACCATATATTTT

V: TRBV10-3
D: TRBD2
size: many
J: TRBJ2-3
CDR3: CAISDGTSGGADTQYF
DNA: TGTGCCATCAGTGACGGGACTAGCGGGGGGGCAGATACGCAGTATTTT

V: TRBV10-3
D: .
size: .
J: TRBJ1-6
CDR3: CAISEAGPIFPLHF
DNA: TGTGCCATCAGTGAGGCAGGGCCTATCTTCCCCCTCCACTTT

V: TRBV20-1
D: .
size: .
J: TRBJ2-7
CDR3: CSALGDYEQYF
DNA: TGCAGTGCTTTAGGAGACTACGAGCAGTACTTC

V: TRBV6-6
D: .
size: many
J: TRBJ1-6
CDR3: CASSYSAGRDSPLHF
DNA: TGTGCCAGCAGTTACTCGGCAGGGAGGGATTCACCCCTCCACTTT

V: TRBV5-1
D: .
size: many
J: TRBJ2-5
CDR3: CASSLVGGEETQYF
DNA: TGCGCCAGCAGCTTGGTAGGGGGAGAAGAGACCCAGTACTTC

V: TRBV5-1
D: .
size: many
J: TRBJ1-1
CDR3: CASSSRGRLNTEAFF
DNA: TGCGCCAGCAGCTCAAGGGGACGGTTGAACACTGAAGCTTTCTTT

V: TRBV20-1
D: .
size: few
J: TRBJ2-7
CDR3: CSARGPKGRSSYEQYF
DNA: TGCAGTGCTAGAGGACCAAAGGGGCGAAGCTCCTACGAGCAGTACTTC

V: TRBV27
D: .
size: many
J: TRBJ1-3
CDR3: CASSFGRNSGNTIYF
DNA: TGTGCCAGCAGTTTTGGCAGGAACTCTGGAAACACCATATATTTT

V: TRBV5-1
D: .
size: few
J: TRBJ1-6
CDR3: CASSWGREGSSPLHF
DNA: TGCGCCAGCAGCTGGGGACGAGAGGGTAGTTCACCCCTCCACTTT

V: TRBV5-6
D: TRBD2
size: few
J: TRBJ2-3
CDR3: CASSSQTLAGGSNTQYF
DNA: TGTGCCAGCAGCTCCCAGACACTAGCGGGGGGATCAAATACGCAGTATTTT

V: TRBV7-9
D: .
size: .
J: TRBJ2-1
CDR3: CASSSDLGEQFF
DNA: TGTGCCAGCAGTTCTGACCTGGGGGAGCAGTTCTTC